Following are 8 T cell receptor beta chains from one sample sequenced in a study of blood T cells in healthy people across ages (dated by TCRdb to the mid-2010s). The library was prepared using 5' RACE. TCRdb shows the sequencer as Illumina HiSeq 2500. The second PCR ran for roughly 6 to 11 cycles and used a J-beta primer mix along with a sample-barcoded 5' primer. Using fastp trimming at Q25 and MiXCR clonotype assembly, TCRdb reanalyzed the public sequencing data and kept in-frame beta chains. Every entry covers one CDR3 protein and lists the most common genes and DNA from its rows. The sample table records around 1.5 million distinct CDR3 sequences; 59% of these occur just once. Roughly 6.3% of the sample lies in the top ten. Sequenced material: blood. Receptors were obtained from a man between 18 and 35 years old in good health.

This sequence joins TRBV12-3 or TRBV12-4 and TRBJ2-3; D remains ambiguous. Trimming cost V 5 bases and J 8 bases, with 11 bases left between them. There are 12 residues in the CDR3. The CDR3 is CASSIRYRTQYF. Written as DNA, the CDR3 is TGTGCCAGCAGTATCCGTTACCGTACGCAGTATTTT.

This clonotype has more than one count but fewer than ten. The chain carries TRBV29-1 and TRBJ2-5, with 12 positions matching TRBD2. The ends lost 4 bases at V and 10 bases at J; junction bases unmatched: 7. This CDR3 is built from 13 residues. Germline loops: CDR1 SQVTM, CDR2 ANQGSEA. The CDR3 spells CSVVTSGGRNQYF. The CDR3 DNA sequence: TGCAGCGTTGTAACTAGCGGGGGGCGAAACCAGTACTTC.

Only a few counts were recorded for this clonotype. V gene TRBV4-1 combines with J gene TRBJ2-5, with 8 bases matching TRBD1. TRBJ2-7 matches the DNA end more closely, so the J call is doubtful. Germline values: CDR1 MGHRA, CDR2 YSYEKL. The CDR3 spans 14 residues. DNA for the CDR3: TGCGCCAGCAGCCATGACAGGGGAGTCTCCGAGCAGTACTTC. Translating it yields CASSHDRGVSEQYF.

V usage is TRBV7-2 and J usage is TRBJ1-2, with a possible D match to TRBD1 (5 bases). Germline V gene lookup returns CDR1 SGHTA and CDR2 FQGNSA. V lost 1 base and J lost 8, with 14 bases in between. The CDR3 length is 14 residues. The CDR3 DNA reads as TGTGCCAGCAGCTTAGTGGCCCGGGGCGAGGGCTACACCTTC. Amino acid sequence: CASSLVARGEGYTF.

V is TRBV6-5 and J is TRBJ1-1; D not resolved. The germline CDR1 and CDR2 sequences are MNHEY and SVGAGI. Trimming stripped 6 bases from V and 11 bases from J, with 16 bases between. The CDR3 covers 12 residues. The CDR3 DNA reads TGTGCCAGCAGCACCCTCAACGGCGGGGCTTTCTTT. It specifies CASSTLNGGAFF.

The CDR3 nucleotides read TGTGCCAGCAGTGAACCTGGACAGACTGCTTGGCATGAGCAGTTCTTC. It codes for CASSEPGQTAWHEQFF. This sequence joins TRBV6-1 and TRBJ2-1; D is perhaps TRBD1 (6 bases). The V gene's germline CDR1 is MNHNS and CDR2 SASEGT. CDR3 length: 16 residues. V was shortened by 2 bases and J by 8 bases, with 19 bases between the two germline ends.

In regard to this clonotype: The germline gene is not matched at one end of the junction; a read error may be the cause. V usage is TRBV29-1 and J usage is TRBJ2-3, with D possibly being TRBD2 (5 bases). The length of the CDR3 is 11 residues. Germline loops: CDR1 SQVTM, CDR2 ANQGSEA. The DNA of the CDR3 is TGCGTCTTTTCTAGCACAGATACGCAGTATTTC. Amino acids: CVFSSTDTQYF.

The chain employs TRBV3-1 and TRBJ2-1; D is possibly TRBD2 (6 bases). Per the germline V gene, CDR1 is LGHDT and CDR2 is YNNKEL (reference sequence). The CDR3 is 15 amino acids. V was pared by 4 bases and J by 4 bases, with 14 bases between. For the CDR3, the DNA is TGTGCCAGCAGCCGCTCCGGGACTCCGTACAATGAGCAGTTCTTC. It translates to CASSRSGTPYNEQFF.